These 32 T cell receptor beta chains share one sample of origin, sequenced in a study of breast tumors, draining lymph nodes, adjacent tissues. Each CDR3 protein is one row after TCRdb ran MiXCR on the multiplex PCR reads. The sample includes 140,000 to 150,000 distinct CDR3 sequences, approximately 29% of them seen just once. The lymph nodes were axillary draining lymph nodes from breast cancer patients. The sequencing input was axillary lymph node tissue. The receptors stem from a female donor with breast cancer. Some clones in this sample may be carry-over from other donors' samples.

This clonotype was seen many times. The J gene is TRBJ1-2, the V gene TRBV7-9, with TRBD1 matching over 9 bases. The CDR3 consists of 13 residues. V gave up 5 bases and J gave up 6 bases; unmatched junction bases: 4. The germline V gene has CDR1 SEHNR and CDR2 FQNEAQ (reference sequence). The CDR3 reads CASSPTGGNGYTF. The CDR3 DNA sequence: TGTGCCAGCAGCCCGACAGGGGGTAATGGCTACACCTTC. The whole variable domain, remainder taken from reference TRBV7-9 and TRBJ1-2, is DTGVSQNPRHKITKRGQNVTFRCDPISEHNRLYWYRQTLGQGPEFLTYFQNEAQLEKSRLLSDRFSAERPKGSFSTLEIQRTEQGDSAMYLCASSPTGGNGYTFGSGTRLTVV.

The rearrangement links TRBV30 to TRBJ1-3; TRBD1 might be the D (5 bases). Per the germline V gene, CDR1 is GTSNPN and CDR2 is SVGIG (reference sequence). The CDR3 consists of 14 residues. V shed 4 bases and J shed 2 bases, with 12 bases lying between them. The CDR3 is CAWTPGGAGNTIYF. CDR3 DNA sequence: TGTGCCTGGACCCCTGGGGGGGCTGGAAACACCATATATTTT.

Regarding this clonotype: It may be a read error: a sequence one base away is much more abundant. This sequence joins TRBV6-1 and TRBJ1-5; possible D gene TRBD1, 5 bases. CDR1 MNHNS and CDR2 SASEGT come from the germline V gene. The CDR3 has 17 amino acids. V was cut by 3 bases and J by 4 bases, with 19 bases left in between. CDR3 DNA sequence: TGTGCCAGCAGTGAGCTCCCCGGGGCAGCGTTTAATCAGCCCCAGCATTTT. It codes for CASSELPGAAFNQPQHF.

The chain has TRBV12-3 or TRBV12-4 and TRBJ2-7, with D perhaps matching TRBD1 (6 bases). The V end lost 8 bases, the J end lost 3 bases, and 8 bases lay between the germline ends. The length of the CDR3 is 11 residues. CDR3 protein: CASGQSYEQYF. The CDR3 nucleotides are TGTGCCAGCGGACAGAGCTACGAGCAGTACTTC.

The chain recombines TRBV20-1 with TRBJ2-6; D may match TRBD1 or TRBD2 (6 bases each). The germline gives CDR1 DFQATT, CDR2 SNEGSKA (reference sequence). V shed 3 bases and J shed 11 bases, with 20 bases lying between them. The CDR3 loop spans 15 amino acids. CDR3: CSARGGQLEQYVLTF. CDR3 nucleotide sequence: TGCAGTGCTAGGGGAGGACAGCTCGAGCAGTACGTCCTGACTTTC.

The chain combines TRBV6-2 or TRBV6-3 with TRBJ1-1; D is possibly TRBD1 (5 bases). Trimming shortened V by 5 bases and J by 1 base, and 20 bases separated the two germline ends. The germline V gene encodes CDR1 MNHEY and CDR2 SVGEGT. The CDR3 extends over 17 amino acids. The CDR3 region has the DNA TGTGCCAGCAGTCGTGGAGCAGGGACTCGGGCGAACACTGAAGCTTTCTTT. This sequence encodes CASSRGAGTRANTEAFF.

This clonotype was recorded many times. The rearrangement links TRBV9 to TRBJ2-5, with 9 bases matching TRBD2. The V gene's germline CDR1 is SGDLS and CDR2 YYNGEE. Trimming at V came to 2 bases and at J to 1 base, leaving 3 bases not matched to a gene. The CDR3 runs to 15 residues. The CDR3: CASSVSGGFQETQYF. CDR3 nucleotide sequence: TGTGCCAGCAGCGTTAGCGGGGGCTTCCAAGAGACCCAGTACTTC.

This clonotype was detected only a few times. The chain is built from TRBV20-1 and TRBJ1-1; unclear D gene. This CDR3 has 14 residues. V lost 6 bases and J 0 bases, leaving 14 bases between the germline ends. Germline loops: CDR1 DFQATT, CDR2 SNEGSKA (reference sequence). The chain's CDR3 is CSASRGNMNTEAFF. In nucleotides, the CDR3 is TGCAGTGCCTCGCGGGGTAATATGAACACTGAAGCTTTCTTT.

In this sample, this clonotype turned up many times. This chain uses TRBV30 with TRBJ1-2; a possible D gene is TRBD1 (6 bases). The CDR3 has 12 amino acids. CDR1 is GTSNPN and CDR2 is SVGIG in the germline V gene (reference sequence). The V end lost 5 bases, the J end lost 2 bases, and 9 bases lay between the germline ends. The CDR3 here is CAWGQSNYGYTF. Written as DNA, the CDR3 is TGTGCCTGGGGACAGTCGAACTATGGCTACACCTTC. Filled out from reference TRBV30 and TRBJ1-2, the complete variable domain reads SQTIHQWPATLVQPVGSPLSLECTVEGTSNPNLYWYRQAAGRGLQLLFYSVGIGQISSEVPQNLSASRPQDRQFILSSKKLLLSDSGFYLCAWGQSNYGYTFGSGTRLTVV.

A word on this clonotype: It may be a read error: a sequence one base away is much more abundant. The V gene is TRBV6-5, the J gene TRBJ1-2, with D possibly TRBD1 on 6 matching bases. The germline CDR1 and CDR2 sequences are MNHEY and SVGAGI. This CDR3 contains 12 residues. V was clipped by 8 bases and J by 5 bases, with 12 bases between them. The CDR3 DNA reads as TGTGCCAGCGGTGGACAGCATTATGGCTACACCTTC. Translating gives CASGGQHYGYTF.

This clonotype was seen at least ten times. This chain uses TRBV11-1 with TRBJ2-7; TRBD2 is a possible D gene (6 bases). Deletions cut 2 bases from V and 3 bases from J, with 14 bases between. Germline V CDR1 and CDR2: SGHAT, FQDESV (reference sequence). The length of the CDR3 is 15 residues. CDR3 DNA: TGTGCCAGCAGCTTAAAGGTAGCGGACCTCTACGAGCAGTACTTC. It is translated as CASSLKVADLYEQYF.

This clonotype was recorded at least ten times. The chain recombines TRBV20-1 with TRBJ2-3; TRBD1 aligns across 10 bases. The germline V gene encodes CDR1 DFQATT and CDR2 SNEGSKA (reference sequence). CDR3 length equals 15 residues. The V segment lost 3 bases and the J segment 4 bases; nucleotides outside the gene matches: 7. The CDR3 here is CSASWTGGISDTQYF. Here the CDR3 DNA reads TGCAGTGCTAGCTGGACAGGGGGTATTTCAGATACGCAGTATTTT.

The sample holds a few counts of this clonotype. A much larger clone is a single base away; this may be a read error. V and J are TRBV5-1 and TRBJ2-5, with D perhaps matching TRBD2 (6 bases). Germline CDR1 is SGHRS and CDR2 is YFSETQ. This CDR3 spans 11 amino acids. V was pared by 4 bases and J by 9 bases, with 10 bases between. The CDR3 bases are TGCGCCAGCAGCATAGGGGAGGCCCAGTACTTC. The encoded protein is CASSIGEAQYF.

The chain uses TRBV18 and TRBJ2-5; D remains ambiguous. The CDR3 runs to 13 residues. Trimming removed 4 bases at V and 5 bases at J, with 11 bases between. Germline CDR1 is KGHSH and CDR2 is LQKENI. The CDR3 bases are TGTGCCAGCTCACGCCTAGATCGTGAGACCCAGTACTTC. It yields the protein CASSRLDRETQYF.

Points on this clonotype: A read error is likely, as this CDR3 ends without the conserved phenylalanine or tryptophan. The J gene is TRBJ2-3, the V gene TRBV7-8; 14 nucleotides line up with TRBD2. Germline lookup yields CDR1 SGHVS and CDR2 FQNEAQ. The CDR3 covers 19 residues. V trimming: 2 bases; J trimming: 4 bases; junction bases outside the gene matches: 11. The chain's CDR3 is CASSLPTSGRAVGADTQYL. CDR3 nucleotides: TGTGCCAGCAGCTTACCGACTAGCGGGAGGGCCGTCGGTGCAGATACGCAGTATCTT.

This clonotype was counted at least ten times. V and J are TRBV3-1 and TRBJ2-5; possible D gene TRBD1, 5 bases. The CDR3 totals 15 residues. Trimming shortened V by 0 bases and J by 3 bases, and 11 bases separated the two germline ends. The V gene's germline CDR1 is LGHDT and CDR2 YNNKEL (reference sequence). The CDR3, as DNA: TGTGCCAGCAGCCAAGATTCGCGCAGGGAAGAGACCCAGTACTTC. Translated: CASSQDSRREETQYF.

There are many counts of this clonotype. J is TRBJ2-3 and V is TRBV27, with D possibly being TRBD2 (6 bases). The CDR3 loop spans 15 amino acids. The V end was cut by 3 bases, the J end by 5 bases, with 15 bases between. The germline V gene has CDR1 MNHEY and CDR2 SMNVEV (reference sequence). The chain's CDR3 is CASSFLQRVGDTQYF. In nucleotides, the CDR3 is TGTGCCAGCAGTTTCTTACAGCGGGTTGGAGATACGCAGTATTTT.

This chain connects TRBV12-3 or TRBV12-4 to TRBJ2-5, with TRBD2 matching 7 bases. The J segment lost 5 bases and the V segment lost 7 bases, leaving 7 bases of the junction unmatched. CDR3 length: 13 amino acids. The CDR3 DNA sequence: TGTGCCAGCAAACACCCCGGGGGGGAGACCCAGTACTTC. As protein: CASKHPGGETQYF.

On this clonotype itself: An end of the junction differs from the germline gene, which may be a read error. The CDR3 loop is CASSRDLNTEAFF. CDR3 nucleotide sequence: TGTGCTAGCAGCCGAGATTTGAACACTGAAGCTTTCTTT. This chain connects TRBV7-7 to TRBJ1-1; D gene ambiguous. CDR3 length: 13 amino acids. Germline loops: CDR1 SSHAT, CDR2 FNYEAQ (reference sequence).

This clonotype came up many times. The chain combines TRBV12-3 or TRBV12-4 with TRBJ2-1, with TRBD1 matching 8 bases. This CDR3 contains 16 residues. J gave up 5 bases and V 2 bases, and 8 bases lay outside the gene matches. CDR3 region: CASSLSPGTGNNEQFF. CDR3 coding DNA: TGTGCCAGCAGTTTAAGTCCCGGGACAGGCAACAATGAGCAGTTCTTC.

Worth noting for this clonotype: A much larger clone sits a single nucleotide away, making a read error possible. The chain carries TRBV4-2 and TRBJ2-2; TRBD2 matches at 8 bases. Germline loops: CDR1 LGHNA, CDR2 YNFKEQ. The CDR3 is 17 amino acids. The CDR3 DNA reads TGTGCCAGCAGCCAGACCGCGTTAGCGGGGCTTGTCGGGGAGCTGTCTTTT. Its translation: CASSQTALAGLVGELSF.

For this clonotype: This likely comes from a read error, as the CDR3 has no conserved phenylalanine or tryptophan at its end. The CDR3 DNA sequence: TGTGCCAGCAGTGGATCAGATTTTAGCAATCAGCCCCAGCATGGT. Amino acids: CASSGSDFSNQPQHG. The chain joins TRBV2 to TRBJ1-5; no definite D call. The germline V gene encodes CDR1 SNHLY and CDR2 FYNNEI. Trimming removed 4 bases from V and 0 bases from J, with 10 bases in between. This CDR3 is built from 15 residues.

This clonotype was seen ten or more times. The rearrangement links TRBV9 to TRBJ1-2; tentatively, D is TRBD1 (6 bases). CDR3 size: 17 residues. CDR1 SGDLS and CDR2 YYNGEE come from the germline V gene. V shed 3 bases and J shed 4 bases, with 22 bases lying between them. The CDR3 region has the DNA TGTGCCAGCAGCGCCGCAGGGGACACCCCTCAAGGCTATGGCTACACCTTC. This codes for CASSAAGDTPQGYGYTF. The variable domain in full, with the rest retrieved from reference TRBV9 and TRBJ1-2, is DSGVTQTPKHLITATGQRVTLRCSPRSGDLSVYWYQQSLDQGLQFLIQYYNGEERAKGNILERFSAQQFPDLHSELNLSSLELGDSALYFCASSAAGDTPQGYGYTFGSGTRLTVV.

J is TRBJ1-5 and V is TRBV7-2, with D perhaps matching TRBD1 (5 bases). The germline CDR1 and CDR2 sequences are SGHTA and FQGNSA. CDR3 length: 15 amino acids. V dropped 0 bases and J dropped 3 bases, with 9 bases sitting between them. CDR3 sequence reads: CASSLALGPNQPQHF. The DNA of the CDR3 is TGTGCCAGCAGCTTAGCGCTGGGGCCCAATCAGCCCCAGCATTTT.

As for this clonotype: A clone one base away is much larger, so this may be a read error. This CDR3 reads CASSPPLNRDYSYTF. For the CDR3, the DNA is TGTGCCAGCTCACCACCATTAAACAGGGACTATAGCTACACCTTC. The V and J genes are TRBV18 and TRBJ1-2; maybe TRBD1 (6 bases). The CDR3 consists of 15 residues. Germline lookup yields CDR1 KGHSH and CDR2 LQKENI.

In this sample, this clonotype turned up many times. The chain carries TRBV7-2 and TRBJ1-6, with no clear D. In germline, CDR1 is SGHTA, CDR2 FQGNSA. The CDR3 contains 16 residues. The V end was cut by 1 base, the J end by 7 bases, with 14 bases between. The CDR3 is CASSLDPVGGNSPLHF. In nucleotides, the CDR3 is TGTGCCAGCAGCTTAGATCCGGTTGGTGGAAATTCACCCCTCCACTTT.

Concerning this clonotype itself: Being one base from a much bigger clone, this may be a read error. The chain is built from TRBV6-6 and TRBJ2-3, with a tentative D call TRBD2 (5 bases). CDR1 and CDR2 (germline): MNHNY, SVGAGI (reference sequence). V was clipped by 4 bases and J by 5 bases, with 13 bases between them. The CDR3 totals 14 residues. Written as DNA, the CDR3 is TGTGCCAGCAGTTCCTCGTCCCGGGGAGATACGCAGTATTTT. Protein: CASSSSSRGDTQYF.

This clonotype appeared many times. The genes are TRBV7-2 and TRBJ2-7; D uncertain. Looked up from germline, CDR1 is SGHTA and CDR2 is FQGNSA. The V end was cut by 5 bases, the J end by 4 bases, with 15 bases between. The CDR3 consists of 14 residues. This chain's CDR3 is CASSPPPGLYEQYF. The CDR3 DNA sequence: TGTGCCAGCAGCCCCCCTCCCGGGTTGTACGAGCAGTACTTC.

The chain couples TRBV4-1 to TRBJ2-3, with D tentatively TRBD1 (7 bases). Germline CDR1 is MGHRA and CDR2 is YSYEKL. Deletions cut 4 bases from V and 4 bases from J, with 24 bases between. This CDR3 region has 18 residues. In nucleotides, the CDR3 is TGCGCCAGCAGCCTGGCGGAGACCGGGGGACAGCCTTCAGATACGCAGTATTTT. Its translation is CASSLAETGGQPSDTQYF.

The chain employs TRBV29-1 and TRBJ2-7; D may be TRBD2 (6 bases). This CDR3 spans 19 amino acids. The V end lost 4 bases, the J end lost 2 bases, and 30 bases lay between the germline ends. Germline CDR1 SQVTM, CDR2 ANQGSEA. CDR3 residues: CSVVPSGPGTSLNTYEQYF. The CDR3 DNA reads as TGCAGCGTTGTGCCATCAGGGCCCGGGACTTCCTTAAACACCTACGAGCAGTACTTC.

This clonotype was seen ten or more times. The V gene is TRBV3-1, the J gene TRBJ2-1; 12 bases agree with TRBD2. Trimming cost V 2 bases and J 6 bases; bases outside gene matches: 8. Germline lookup yields CDR1 LGHDT and CDR2 YNNKEL (reference sequence). This CDR3 is 17 amino acids long. The CDR3 DNA reads TGTGCCAGCAGCCAACAAACGGGACTAGCGGGCTCCAATGAGCAGTTCTTC. It is translated as CASSQQTGLAGSNEQFF.

CDR3 residues: CASRLTENTEAFF. CDR3 nucleotides: TGTGCCAGCAGGTTAACTGAGAACACTGAAGCTTTCTTT. This chain uses TRBV6-4 with TRBJ1-1; D remains unclear. V was clipped by 6 bases and J by 1 base, with 9 bases between them. CDR3 size: 13 residues. Germline V lookup: CDR1 MRHNA, CDR2 SNTAGT.